This record looks at one T cell receptor (beta chain) sequence and its context. The junction departs from germline at one end; a sequencing error may be responsible. The data derive from a study of identical twins. From the 5' RACE reads, TCRdb called clonotypes with MiXCR, one entry per CDR3 protein. The profile covers a few hundred thousand distinct CDR3 sequences, with about 8.3% appearing a single time and less than 4% taken by the ten largest. CDR1 SSHAT and CDR2 FNYEAQ come from the germline V gene (reference sequence). The CDR3 has 15 residues. In addition, the sample was reused for a study of yellow fever vaccine responses in identical twins.

The clonotype was recovered from a woman aged 18-30 years in good health. This chain uses TRBV7-7 with TRBJ2-1; 9 bases align to TRBD2. The sequencing sample was made of CD8+ T cells sorted from blood. This CDR3 is CASSSGLATNNEQFF. Written as DNA, the CDR3 is TGTGCTAGCAGCTCGGGACTAGCAACGAACAATGAGCAGTTCTTC.